This entry is about one TCR beta chain. Its target is unknown. These data belong to a study of T-cell reconstitution after alpha-beta-depleted transplantation in children. Study-level points and caveats: Several hundred graft clones that had expanded were reportedly the source of alpha-beta T cells about two months after transplant. Hyperexpanded clones declined; after one year, newly produced T cells mostly supplied diversity. Surviving recipient cells, namely T cells and thymic progenitors, were the source of high day-60 TCRbeta diversity in some patients.

This sample's TCRbeta library carried unique molecular identifier barcodes. Each CDR3 protein is one row after TCRdb ran MiXCR on the PCR reads. The sample includes approximately 1,000,000 distinct CDR3 sequences, under 30% of them seen just once. The source is a boy under three years old who had a stem cell transplant for SCID, so the T cells may come from the graft donor. Sample: PBMCs, mostly from graft donor cells, taken 360 days after TCRalphabeta/CD19-depleted stem cell transplant.

CDR3: CASSSGWGGFQETQYF. CDR3 DNA: TGTGCCAGCAGCTCCGGCTGGGGGGGATTCCAAGAGACCCAGTACTTC. V is TRBV7-2 and J is TRBJ2-5; 7 bases align to TRBD2. The ends lost 4 bases at V and 1 base at J; junction bases unmatched: 9. From germline, CDR1 is SGHTA and CDR2 FQGNSA. This CDR3 is 16 amino acids long.